The 28 T cell receptor beta chains in this list originate from one sample, sequenced in a study of spatial heterogeneity in lung cancer. Each CDR3 protein gets one entry after TCRdb re-called the 5' RACE reads with MiXCR. The table shows 9,500 to 12,000 distinct CDR3 sequences, with 20% to 25% occurring only once. The time point: blood at routine non-recurrence follow-up after resection. The starting material was PBMCs, obtained at follow-up. The receptors stem from a male donor with early-stage non-small cell lung cancer.

V is TRBV28 and J is TRBJ2-7; TRBD2 matches at 7 bases. CDR1 is MDHEN and CDR2 is SYDVKM in the germline V gene. The J segment lost 3 bases and the V segment lost 7 bases, leaving 12 bases of the junction unmatched. The CDR3 is 15 residues long. CDR3 sequence (DNA): TGTGCCAGCACGGGGGGACTCACCAAAGTCTACGAGCAGTACTTC. Protein product: CASTGGLTKVYEQYF.

The chain recombines TRBV11-3 with TRBJ2-2; 11 bases line up with TRBD1. The CDR3 has 15 amino acids. Germline V lookup: CDR1 SGHNT, CDR2 YENEEA. V was clipped by 4 bases and J by 7 bases; unmatched bases: 5. The CDR3 coding sequence is TGTGCCAGCAGCTCCGGACAGGGGGCAGGCGGGGAGCTGTTTTTT. Translation gives CASSSGQGAGGELFF.

This clonotype rates as medium-sized (0.01 to 0.1%). This sequence joins TRBV27 and TRBJ2-3; D is uncertain. V was trimmed by 3 bases and J by 4 bases, leaving 14 bases between them. CDR1 is MNHEY and CDR2 is SMNVEV in the germline V gene (reference sequence). This CDR3 spans 15 amino acids. The CDR3 spells CASSFSDPRADTQYF. In DNA, the CDR3 is TGTGCCAGCAGTTTCAGTGACCCCCGGGCAGATACGCAGTATTTT.

This clonotype was counted between two and nine times. J is TRBJ2-3 and V is TRBV12-3 or TRBV12-4, with D possibly TRBD2 on 7 matching bases. Trimming left V 6 bases short and J 8 bases short, with 12 bases between. CDR3 length: 12 residues. In nucleotides, the CDR3 is TGTGCCAGCAGCGAGGGGGAGGGTACGCAGTATTTT. The encoded protein is CASSEGEGTQYF.

This chain joins TRBV11-2 and TRBJ2-1; D possibly corresponds to TRBD1 (6 bases). The V end was cut by 0 bases, the J end by 9 bases, with 9 bases between. Germline CDR1 and CDR2: SGHAT and FQNNGV. The CDR3 has 13 amino acids. CDR3 sequence (DNA): TGTGCCAGCAGCTTAGATCAGGGGAGTGAGCAGTTCTTC. Translating gives CASSLDQGSEQFF.

This clonotype has at least ten counts. The chain employs TRBV12-3 or TRBV12-4 and TRBJ1-1, with D unresolved. The CDR3 covers 16 residues. V lost 6 bases, J lost 1 base, and 18 bases lay in between. The CDR3, as DNA: TGTGCCAGCAGCCCCGAACGACACGAAGGGAACACTGAAGCTTTCTTT. This translates into CASSPERHEGNTEAFF.

This clonotype occurred many times. V gene TRBV5-1 combines with J gene TRBJ2-5; 9 bases match TRBD1. The CDR3 length is 16 residues. The germline gives CDR1 SGHRS, CDR2 YFSETQ. Germline trimming cut 3 bases from V and 5 bases from J; bases unmatched to any gene: 11. CDR3 DNA sequence: TGCGCCAGCAGCTGGGGGACAGGGAGGAGAGACGAGACCCAGTACTTC. It codes for CASSWGTGRRDETQYF.

This clonotype has ten or more counts. The rearrangement uses TRBV7-9 and TRBJ2-1; 14 bases match TRBD2. This CDR3 comprises 14 residues. Germline CDR1 reads SEHNR; CDR2 reads FQNEAQ (reference sequence). The ends lost 4 bases at V and 9 bases at J; junction bases unmatched: 2. The CDR3 region has the DNA TGTGCCAGCAGCTCGGGACTAGCGGGGGTTGAGCAGTTCTTC. Translating it yields CASSSGLAGVEQFF. Filled out from reference TRBV7-9 and TRBJ2-1, the complete variable domain reads DTGVSQNPRHKITKRGQNVTFRCDPISEHNRLYWYRQTLGQGPEFLTYFQNEAQLEKSRLLSDRFSAERPKGSFSTLEIQRTEQGDSAMYLCASSSGLAGVEQFFGPGTRLTVL.

Ten or more counts support this clonotype. The V gene is TRBV12-3 or TRBV12-4, the J gene TRBJ2-7, with 10 positions matching TRBD2. The CDR3 is 14 amino acids. V gave up 3 bases and J gave up 9 bases; unmatched junction bases: 8. In DNA form, the CDR3 reads TGTGCCAGCAGTTTTAGTAGCGGGGGGTCCGGGCAGTACTTC. Residues: CASSFSSGGSGQYF.

This clonotype occurred a few times. This rearrangement joins TRBV7-2 to TRBJ1-1; no reliable D call. The CDR3 extends over 15 amino acids. With 7 bases removed from V and 0 bases from J, the gap between germline ends came to 15 bases. CDR1 and CDR2 (germline): SGHTA, FQGNSA. The CDR3 sequence is CASTLVRGVNTEAFF. CDR3 DNA: TGTGCCAGCACCCTAGTTCGTGGGGTGAACACTGAAGCTTTCTTT. Full variable domain (outside the CDR3, taken from reference TRBV7-2 and TRBJ1-1): GAGVSQSPSNKVTEKGKDVELRCDPISGHTALYWYRQSLGQGLEFLIYFQGNSAPDKSGLPSDRFSAERTGGSVSTLTIQRTQQEDSAVYLCASTLVRGVNTEAFFGQGTRLTVV.

This clonotype was seen ten or more times. The chain combines TRBV7-8 with TRBJ2-1, with a weak D call TRBD2 (6 bases). Between the trimmed V and J ends, which lost 2 bases and 3 bases, there was a span of 14 bases. Germline CDR1 SGHVS, CDR2 FQNEAQ. The CDR3 runs 16 residues. The CDR3 DNA follows: TGTGCCAGCAGCTTATTGGGGGGAGTCCTCTACAATGAGCAGTTCTTC. It codes for CASSLLGGVLYNEQFF.

The chain links TRBV4-1 to TRBJ2-5; D ambiguous. From germline, CDR1 is MGHRA and CDR2 YSYEKL. CDR3 length: 14 amino acids. The V end lost 1 base, the J end lost 1 base, and 7 bases lay between the germline ends. The DNA of the CDR3 is TGCGCCAGCAGCCAAGTACCGGGCCAAGAGACCCAGTACTTC. Its protein is CASSQVPGQETQYF.

This clonotype was seen many times. V is TRBV20-1 and J is TRBJ2-1, with a weak D call TRBD2 (5 bases). The CDR3 consists of 15 residues. Trimming took off 3 bases at V and 2 bases at J, with 14 bases between the two ends. Per the germline V gene, CDR1 is DFQATT and CDR2 is SNEGSKA (reference sequence). This chain's CDR3 is CSASSDFEPYNEQFF. The CDR3 DNA reads TGCAGTGCTAGTTCGGACTTCGAGCCCTACAATGAGCAGTTCTTC.

Many counts were recorded for this clonotype. V is TRBV7-2 and J is TRBJ2-7; no reliable D call. Germline V gene data show CDR1 as SGHTA and CDR2 as FQGNSA. The ends were cut back, 1 base at V and 3 bases at J, with 7 bases in the middle. There are 13 residues in the CDR3. CDR3 loop: CASSLGNNYEQYF. The CDR3 DNA reads as TGTGCCAGCAGCTTAGGGAACAACTACGAGCAGTACTTC.

J is TRBJ1-5 and V is TRBV28; D not resolved. Deletions cut 10 bases from V and 6 bases from J, with 19 bases between. The length of the CDR3 is 14 residues. Germline lookup yields CDR1 MDHEN and CDR2 SYDVKM. CDR3 loop: CATRVSGPGQPQHF. CDR3 bases: TGTGCCACCAGAGTTTCCGGACCGGGTCAGCCCCAGCATTTT.

This clonotype ranks as medium-sized (0.01 to 0.1%). The V gene is TRBV29-1, the J gene TRBJ2-7, with 7 bases matching TRBD1. The trim removed 4 bases at V and 4 bases at J, leaving 7 bases unmatched. The CDR3 is made up of 13 amino acids. Germline-derived CDR1 and CDR2 are SQVTM and ANQGSEA. This CDR3 reads CSVGRTGPYEQYF. The CDR3 nucleotides read TGCAGCGTTGGGAGGACAGGACCTTACGAGCAGTACTTC.

The chain couples TRBV13 to TRBJ1-1; D unclear. The CDR3 covers 15 residues. V shed 5 bases and J shed 0 bases, with 13 bases lying between them. In germline, CDR1 is PRHDT, CDR2 FYEKMQ (reference sequence). CDR3 sequence (DNA): TGTGCCAGCAGCCCCGGGAGTCCTTTGAACACTGAAGCTTTCTTT. Translated: CASSPGSPLNTEAFF.

There are a few counts of this clonotype. V is TRBV29-1 and J is TRBJ2-3; D is undetermined. Germline V CDR1 and CDR2: SQVTM, ANQGSEA. Trimming shortened V by 4 bases and J by 2 bases, and 13 bases separated the two germline ends. The CDR3 has 14 amino acids. CDR3 sequence (DNA): TGCAGCGTTGGAATGGGAACGACCACAGATACGCAGTATTTT. Translation gives CSVGMGTTTDTQYF.

Relative to its sample, this clonotype is medium-sized. The chain employs TRBV24-1 and TRBJ2-1; D not resolved. From germline, CDR1 is KGHDR and CDR2 SFDVKD. The CDR3 runs to 12 residues. V was shortened by 1 base and J by 5 bases, with 2 bases between the two germline ends. The CDR3 is CATSDLNNEQFF. The CDR3 nucleotides are TGTGCCACCAGTGATTTAAACAATGAGCAGTTCTTC.

This clonotype was picked up a small number of times. CDR3 loop: CSASPTGQGFPTQYF. The CDR3 DNA is TGCAGTGCTAGCCCCACGGGACAGGGTTTCCCTACGCAGTATTTT. The V gene is TRBV20-1, the J gene TRBJ2-3; TRBD1 agrees at 9 bases. Trimming at V came to 3 bases and at J to 8 bases, leaving 12 bases not matched to a gene. The CDR3 has 15 residues. CDR1 and CDR2 (germline): DFQATT, SNEGSKA (reference sequence).

This chain uses TRBV28 with TRBJ1-6; D is uncertain. The length of the CDR3 is 16 residues. Trimming cost V 5 bases and J 10 bases, with 21 bases left between them. Germline V lookup: CDR1 MDHEN, CDR2 SYDVKM. CDR3 in amino acids: CASSPHRRFRGSPLHF. In nucleotides, the CDR3 is TGTGCCAGCAGTCCCCACCGTCGGTTCAGAGGATCACCCCTCCACTTT.

This clonotype is deemed medium-sized. The chain couples TRBV7-2 to TRBJ2-1; TRBD2 is a possible D gene (6 bases). CDR1 is SGHTA, CDR2 FQGNSA, per germline. This CDR3 has 14 amino acids. The germline V and J ends were trimmed by 3 bases and 0 bases, with 6 bases remaining between them. Here the CDR3 reads CASSLTSSYNEQFF. CDR3 nucleotide sequence: TGTGCCAGCAGCTTGACTAGCTCCTACAATGAGCAGTTCTTC. Filled out from reference TRBV7-2 and TRBJ2-1, the complete variable domain reads GAGVSQSPSNKVTEKGKDVELRCDPISGHTALYWYRQSLGQGLEFLIYFQGNSAPDKSGLPSDRFSAERTGGSVSTLTIQRTQQEDSAVYLCASSLTSSYNEQFFGPGTRLTVL.

This clonotype was seen repeatedly, ten times or more. This chain connects TRBV19 to TRBJ2-1, with D unclear. This CDR3 region has 13 residues. Trimming shortened V by 5 bases and J by 7 bases, and 12 bases separated the two germline ends. Germline V lookup: CDR1 LNHDA, CDR2 SQIVND (reference sequence). The CDR3 DNA sequence: TGTGCCAGTAGTCCGCTTTTGGGGAATGAGCAGTTCTTC. Translating it yields CASSPLLGNEQFF.

The table lists this clonotype with many counts. The chain carries TRBV7-2 and TRBJ1-1; D is uncertain. Trimming stripped 4 bases from V and 0 bases from J, with 12 bases between. The CDR3 contains 15 residues. Germline lookup yields CDR1 SGHTA and CDR2 FQGNSA. CDR3 sequence (DNA): TGTGCCAGCAGCTCCGGATTTTCCATGAACACTGAAGCTTTCTTT. It encodes CASSSGFSMNTEAFF.

This clonotype was seen ten or more times. The J gene is TRBJ2-1, the V gene TRBV7-2, with 7 bases identical to TRBD2. Germline assignment: CDR1 SGHTA and CDR2 FQGNSA. CDR3 length equals 15 residues. V shed 6 bases and J 0 bases; nucleotides not matched to a gene: 5. CDR3 sequence (DNA): TGTGCCAGCAGACCGGGGAGGGGCTCCTACAATGAGCAGTTCTTC. Translation: CASRPGRGSYNEQFF.

This clonotype occurred many times. CDR3 sequence reads: CASSLVQETQYF. As DNA, the CDR3 is TGTGCCAGCAGCTTAGTCCAAGAGACCCAGTACTTC. The rearrangement uses TRBV7-8 and TRBJ2-5; D gene ambiguous. The germline V gene has CDR1 SGHVS and CDR2 FQNEAQ. The CDR3 is made up of 12 amino acids. Trimming shortened V by 1 base and J by 1 base, and 1 base separated the two germline ends.

This clonotype has ten or more counts. This CDR3 is CASSAGQGPQETQYF. In nucleotides, the CDR3 is TGTGCCAGCAGCGCGGGACAGGGGCCCCAAGAGACCCAGTACTTC. V gene TRBV5-6 combines with J gene TRBJ2-5, with 10 nucleotides matching TRBD1. Germline assignment: CDR1 SGHDT and CDR2 YYEEEE. The CDR3 totals 15 residues. The ends lost 4 bases at V and 1 base at J; junction bases unmatched: 4.

This clonotype was seen more than once but under ten times. V gene TRBV11-2 combines with J gene TRBJ2-1; TRBD2 matches at 10 bases. V dropped 5 bases and J dropped 3; count of bases not matched to a gene: 1. Germline CDR1 SGHAT, CDR2 FQNNGV. CDR3 length: 14 amino acids. The CDR3 region is CASSRTSGYNEQFF. CDR3 bases: TGTGCCAGCAGCCGGACTAGCGGCTACAATGAGCAGTTCTTC. Full variable domain (missing parts from reference TRBV11-2 and TRBJ2-1): EAGVAQSPRYKIIEKRQSVAFWCNPISGHATLYWYQQILGQGPKLLIQFQNNGVVDDSQLPKDRFSAERLKGVDSTLKIQPAKLEDSAVYLCASSRTSGYNEQFFGPGTRLTVL.